Each of the 22 T cell receptor beta chains below was sequenced from the same sample in a study of blood T cell repertoires in COVID-19. Profiling relied on immunoSEQ multiplex PCR, and the TCRdb table lists in-frame clones only, not all of them. The sample yields roughly 250,000 clones, around 85% seen once. The material sequenced was peripheral blood. These receptors all stem from a human donor with COVID-19, enrolled during active disease. The donor label of this sample is uncertain.

The chain has TRBV6-5 and TRBJ2-1; D possibly corresponds to TRBD2 (6 bases). The CDR3 is made up of 14 amino acids. V gave up 7 bases and J gave up 3 bases, with 13 bases separating them. Germline CDR1 is MNHEY and CDR2 is SVGAGI. This CDR3 reads CASKKREDYNEQFF. The CDR3, as DNA: TGTGCCAGCAAAAAAAGGGAGGACTACAATGAGCAGTTCTTC.

The J gene is TRBJ1-2, the V gene TRBV18; D is unclear. The CDR3 extends over 13 amino acids. CDR1 is KGHSH and CDR2 is LQKENI in the germline V gene. V was clipped by 2 bases and J by 4 bases, with 8 bases between them. The CDR3 coding sequence is TGTGCCAGCTCACCAGGGGAGGGCTATGGCTACACCTTC. Its translation is CASSPGEGYGYTF.

V and J are TRBV7-8 and TRBJ1-5, with D tentatively TRBD1 (6 bases). CDR1 and CDR2 (germline): SGHVS, FQNEAQ. V was clipped by 5 bases and J by 7 bases, with 15 bases between them. The CDR3 length is 14 residues. The CDR3 nucleotides read TGTGCCAGCAGCGCATACAACAGGGAACAGCCCCAGCATTTT. Its translation is CASSAYNREQPQHF.

The chain employs TRBV11-3 and TRBJ2-7; no clear D gene. In germline, CDR1 is SGHNT, CDR2 YENEEA. The CDR3 has 14 residues. Between the trimmed V and J ends, which lost 6 bases and 2 bases, there was a span of 14 bases. The CDR3 DNA is TGTGCCAGCAGTCCCCCGCGGCAGCCCTACGAGCAGTACTTC. It translates to CASSPPRQPYEQYF.

The rearrangement links TRBV5-1 to TRBJ2-3; 8 bases are a match to TRBD1. The CDR3 spans 13 residues. The germline V gene has CDR1 SGHRS and CDR2 YFSETQ. The ends lost 4 bases at V and 5 bases at J; junction bases unmatched: 3. CDR3 DNA sequence: TGCGCCAGCAGCGAACAGGGGGGAGATACGCAGTATTTT. Translated, it gives CASSEQGGDTQYF.

CDR3 sequence (DNA): TGTGCCATCAGTTGGGACAGGGGACAAGAGACCCAGTACTTC. It codes for CAISWDRGQETQYF. This chain joins TRBV10-3 and TRBJ2-5; TRBD1 aligns across 10 bases. This CDR3 comprises 14 residues. Germline CDR1 reads ENHRY; CDR2 reads SYGVKD. V dropped 5 bases and J dropped 2; count of bases not matched to a gene: 2.

The chain has TRBV5-5 and TRBJ1-1; 7 bases fit TRBD1. CDR3 length equals 14 residues. The V gene end was trimmed by 1 base and the J gene end by 0 bases; junction bases not matched to a gene: 0. Per the germline V gene, CDR1 is SGHKS and CDR2 is YYEKEE (reference sequence). This chain's CDR3 is CASSLTGVNTEAFF. CDR3 coding DNA: TGTGCCAGCAGCTTGACAGGGGTGAACACTGAAGCTTTCTTT.

The chain recombines TRBV4-1 with TRBJ1-4, with D possibly TRBD1 on 6 matching bases. V lost 2 bases and J lost 4, with 14 bases in between. The CDR3 extends over 16 amino acids. In germline, CDR1 is MGHRA, CDR2 YSYEKL. CDR3 residues: CASSQPYRVVNEKLFF. CDR3 bases: TGCGCCAGCAGCCAACCCTACAGGGTTGTTAATGAAAAACTGTTTTTT.

The rearrangement joins TRBV6-6 to TRBJ2-2, with TRBD1 identical over 9 bases. The CDR3 is 15 residues long. CDR1 is MNHNY and CDR2 is SVGAGI in the germline V gene (reference sequence). Trimming at V came to 7 bases and at J to 1 base, leaving 4 bases not matched to a gene. CDR3 protein: CASTGQGLNTGELFF. In DNA form, the CDR3 reads TGTGCCAGCACGGGACAGGGACTGAACACCGGGGAGCTGTTTTTT.

V and J are TRBV6-2 or TRBV6-3 and TRBJ1-1; 7 nucleotides align to TRBD1. Germline CDR1 MNHEY, CDR2 SVGEGT. V lost 6 bases, J lost 10 bases, and 11 bases stayed unmatched. The CDR3 sequence is 13 residues long. The CDR3 loop reads CASRPDREVLAFF. The CDR3 DNA sequence: TGTGCCAGCAGACCTGACAGGGAGGTGTTAGCTTTCTTT.

The gene calls are TRBV5-1 and TRBJ1-2; no firm D call. V was clipped by 4 bases and J by 8 bases, with 15 bases between them. From germline, CDR1 is SGHRS and CDR2 YFSETQ. The CDR3 is made up of 13 amino acids. The CDR3 is CASSPEMGGGYTF. CDR3 sequence (DNA): TGCGCCAGCAGCCCCGAGATGGGAGGAGGCTACACCTTC. Using reference TRBV5-1 and TRBJ1-2 for the parts outside the CDR3, the full variable domain is KAGVTQTPRYLIKTRGQQVTLSCSPISGHRSVSWYQQTPGQGLQFLFEYFSETQRNKGNFPGRFSGRQFSNSRSEMNVSTLELGDSALYLCASSPEMGGGYTFGSGTRLTVV.

V usage is TRBV19 and J usage is TRBJ1-4; TRBD1 agrees at 8 bases. J gave up 2 bases and V 5 bases, and 4 bases lay outside the gene matches. The CDR3 runs to 15 residues. Germline V CDR1 and CDR2: LNHDA, SQIVND (reference sequence). The CDR3 DNA follows: TGTGCCAGTAGTTCTCAGGGGGCCACTAATGAAAAACTGTTTTTT. Its protein is CASSSQGATNEKLFF.

The V call is TRBV2, the J call TRBJ2-7; 9 nucleotides line up with TRBD2. The CDR3 runs to 15 residues. J gave up 6 bases and V 7 bases, and 13 bases lay outside the gene matches. Germline V gene lookup returns CDR1 SNHLY and CDR2 FYNNEI. As DNA, the CDR3 is TGTGCCAGCATCCGGGCTAGCGGGACGAGCTCCGAGCAGTACTTC. Translation gives CASIRASGTSSEQYF. The whole variable domain, filled in from reference TRBV2 and TRBJ2-7, reads EPEVTQTPSHQVTQMGQEVILRCVPISNHLYFYWYRQILGQKVEFLVSFYNNEISEKSEIFDDQFSVERPDGSNFTLKIRSTKLEDSAMYFCASIRASGTSSEQYFGPGTRLTVT.

The chain uses TRBV18 and TRBJ2-1; 10 positions agree with TRBD1. Germline CDR1 and CDR2: KGHSH and LQKENI. The CDR3 sequence is 15 residues long. V lost 6 bases to trimming and J lost 1 base; unmatched junction nucleotides: 3. The CDR3 loop is CASSLDRGSYNEQFF. CDR3 bases: TGTGCCAGCTCCCTGGACAGGGGGTCCTACAATGAGCAGTTCTTC.

The chain combines TRBV2 with TRBJ2-1, with 11 bases aligning to TRBD1. Germline trimming cut 5 bases from V and 7 bases from J; bases unmatched to any gene: 7. Per the germline V gene, CDR1 is SNHLY and CDR2 is FYNNEI. This CDR3 has 15 amino acids. This chain's CDR3 is CASSKFGQGANEQFF. The DNA of the CDR3 is TGTGCCAGCAGTAAATTCGGACAGGGGGCAAATGAGCAGTTCTTC.

This chain connects TRBV30 to TRBJ2-1, with a weak D call TRBD2 (5 bases). Germline V gives CDR1 GTSNPN, CDR2 SVGIG (reference sequence). The ends were cut back, 3 bases at V and 9 bases at J, with 9 bases in the middle. This CDR3 has 11 amino acids. The CDR3, as DNA: TGTGCCTGGAGGGACCGGGGTGAGCAGTTCTTC. This encodes CAWRDRGEQFF.

The chain recombines TRBV5-1 with TRBJ1-1, with 8 bases fitting TRBD1. Losses at the gene ends were 4 bases for V and 1 base for J; bases not matched to a gene: 6. Looked up from germline, CDR1 is SGHRS and CDR2 is YFSETQ. This CDR3 comprises 15 residues. For the CDR3, the DNA is TGCGCCAGCAGCCGATCAGGGGGCCCGAACACTGAAGCTTTCTTT. Translating gives CASSRSGGPNTEAFF.

This chain connects TRBV5-1 to TRBJ2-1; 10 bases map to TRBD2. V shed 0 bases and J 9 bases; nucleotides not matched to a gene: 9. Germline V gene lookup returns CDR1 SGHRS and CDR2 YFSETQ. This CDR3 is built from 16 residues. The CDR3 DNA sequence: TGCGCCAGCAGCTTGGCTAGCGGGAGTGCCTGGGGTGAGCAGTTCTTC. This translates into CASSLASGSAWGEQFF.

The chain employs TRBV6-5 and TRBJ2-1, with a weak D call TRBD1 (6 bases). Germline CDR1 and CDR2: MNHEY and SVGAGI. V shed 5 bases and J shed 7 bases, with 15 bases lying between them. The CDR3 sequence is 14 residues long. The CDR3 is CASSQQGRFNEQFF. CDR3 bases: TGTGCCAGCAGTCAACAGGGAAGGTTTAATGAGCAGTTCTTC.

This chain links TRBV30 with TRBJ1-5; D gene uncertain. Trimming cost V 2 bases and J 3 bases, with 14 bases left between them. Germline loops: CDR1 GTSNPN, CDR2 SVGIG (reference sequence). The CDR3 runs 15 residues. The CDR3 coding sequence is TGTGCCTGGAGTACTCCCGGGATCTACAATCAGCCCCAGCATTTT. Its translation: CAWSTPGIYNQPQHF.

The chain uses TRBV30 and TRBJ2-5; possibly TRBD2 for D (5 bases). From germline, CDR1 is GTSNPN and CDR2 SVGIG (reference sequence). V lost 0 bases, J lost 2 bases, and 10 bases lay in between. This CDR3 has 14 residues. The CDR3: CAWSVSAAQETQYF. CDR3 DNA sequence: TGTGCCTGGAGTGTTAGCGCCGCGCAAGAGACCCAGTACTTC. The whole variable domain, remainder taken from reference TRBV30 and TRBJ2-5, is SQTIHQWPATLVQPVGSPLSLECTVEGTSNPNLYWYRQAAGRGLQLLFYSVGIGQISSEVPQNLSASRPQDRQFILSSKKLLLSDSGFYLCAWSVSAAQETQYFGPGTRLLVL.

The V gene is TRBV7-9, the J gene TRBJ2-2, with 7 bases lining up with TRBD1. With V trimmed by 8 bases and J by 4 bases, 7 bases remained unmatched. Germline V lookup: CDR1 SEHNR, CDR2 FQNEAQ (reference sequence). The CDR3 totals 14 residues. CDR3 DNA sequence: TGTGCCAGCGGCCGGGACAGAATCACCGGGGAGCTGTTTTTT. Residues: CASGRDRITGELFF.